This TCR beta chain came from a study of vaccination effects on CD4 cells after COVID-19. Overall study findings and caveats: Clonal contraction was marked in infection- and vaccine-induced clones late after vaccination.

CD4+ T cells specific for antigen were expanded with viral peptide pools by the ViraFEST assay before sequencing. Isolation of CD4+ T cells took place after around 10 days of culture. The healthy vaccine recipients, who had no prior SARS-CoV-2 infection, showed negative nucleocapsid antibodies. It was on days 3 and 7 that half the medium was replaced with IL-2 medium. V was pared by 2 bases and J by 4 bases, with 1 base of the junction left unmatched. The CDR3 consists of 15 residues. Germline V gives CDR1 SGHRS, CDR2 YFSETQ. This clone has a handful of counts. Its specificity is unknown. Profiled with immunoSEQ multiplex PCR; TCRdb holds only in-frame clones, not every one. Of some 20,000 clones listed, approximately 63% are singletons.

This clonotype was obtained from a human donor who received a COVID-19 vaccine. The sample in question was CD4+ T cells from PBMCs cultured with HCoV-229E spike peptides, obtained before COVID-19 vaccination. The chain joins TRBV5-1 to TRBJ2-1, with 12 positions matching TRBD2. The CDR3 nucleotides read TGCGCCAGCAGCTTTACTAGCGGGGGGTACAATGAGCAGTTCTTC. Translation: CASSFTSGGYNEQFF.